This TCR beta chain was captured in a study of shared T cell receptors in the human thymus. This clone was observed once. This table comes from immunoSEQ multiplex PCR, and its TCRdb copy is limited to in-frame clones, with some not included. The sample has 700,000 to 750,000 clones, 70% to 90% seen once. These records were also assigned to another study, of human thymus T cells.

Specimen: thymocytes. The clonotype was recovered from a girl under three years old with a congenital heart defect.

CDR3 amino acids: CASSYLPPFLAGVYNEQFF. The DNA for the CDR3 is TGTGCCAGCAGCTACCTCCCCCCCTTCCTAGCGGGGGTTTACAATGAGCAGTTCTTC. This rearrangement joins TRBV11-2 to TRBJ2-1; 10 nucleotides line up with TRBD2. This CDR3 spans 19 amino acids. Germline CDR1 and CDR2: SGHAT and FQNNGV. Unmatched junction bases numbered 16, after V lost 4 bases and J lost 4 bases.